A single sample is the source of the 10 T cell receptor beta chains below, sequenced in a study of patients and donors after allogeneic stem cell transplantation. TCRdb reanalysed the RT-PCR reads using MiXCR and keeps one entry per CDR3 protein. The profile shows about 23,000 distinct CDR3 sequences, approximately 28% of them singletons. Sequenced material: blood, either unsorted or a sorted T cell fraction (not recorded which). These receptors were collected from a human donor who was either an allogeneic HSCT recipient or a stem cell or donor lymphocyte infusion donor (not recorded which). It is not recorded whose cells these are; they may come from a transplant donor.

This clonotype has only a few counts. V usage is TRBV25-1 and J usage is TRBJ1-6; D is unclear. The length of the CDR3 is 14 residues. Germline CDR1 reads MGHDK; CDR2 reads SYGVNS. The V end lost 7 bases, the J end lost 4 bases, and 11 bases lay between the germline ends. The DNA of the CDR3 is TGTGCCAGCACGGCGGGTTCTTATAATTCACCCCTCCACTTT. Amino acid sequence: CASTAGSYNSPLHF.

The V gene is TRBV29-1, the J gene TRBJ2-7; the D is unclear. Trimming cost V 4 bases and J 2 bases, with 9 bases left between them. In germline, CDR1 is SQVTM, CDR2 ANQGSEA. This CDR3 has 12 residues. CDR3 amino acids: CSVGPGPYEQYF. CDR3 sequence (DNA): TGCAGCGTTGGGCCAGGCCCCTACGAGCAGTACTTC.

J is TRBJ1-2 and V is TRBV6-5; TRBD1 is a possible D gene (6 bases). Germline V gives CDR1 MNHEY, CDR2 SVGAGI. The CDR3 extends over 15 amino acids. The ends were cut back, 2 bases at V and 6 bases at J, with 16 bases in the middle. CDR3 in amino acids: CASSYAPTGPHGYTF. CDR3 bases: TGTGCCAGCAGTTACGCTCCCACAGGGCCCCATGGCTACACCTTC.

This clonotype was seen once. The rearrangement uses TRBV27 and TRBJ2-5, with 9 bases matching TRBD2. This CDR3 spans 15 amino acids. The V and J ends lost 3 bases and 9 bases, in that order; junction bases with no gene match: 11. The V gene's germline CDR1 is MNHEY and CDR2 SMNVEV (reference sequence). The CDR3 DNA reads TGTGCCAGCAGTTTGCGGCTAGCGGGATTGTCGGCCCAGTACTTC. This gives the protein CASSLRLAGLSAQYF.

The rearrangement links TRBV6-5 to TRBJ2-2; 7 bases are shared with TRBD1. J lost 1 base, V lost 6 bases, and 5 bases had no gene match. The germline V gene has CDR1 MNHEY and CDR2 SVGAGI. The CDR3 has 15 residues. CDR3 loop: CASSRWTGNTGELFF. The CDR3 nucleotides read TGTGCCAGCAGCCGATGGACAGGGAACACCGGGGAGCTGTTTTTT.

This clonotype was observed a few times. The chain uses TRBV20-1 and TRBJ2-1, with D tentatively TRBD2 (5 bases). V was cut by 6 bases and J by 13 bases, with 19 bases left in between. The CDR3 sequence is 12 residues long. Germline CDR1 is DFQATT and CDR2 is SNEGSKA (reference sequence). CDR3 bases: TGCAGTGCGACGTCTTGGGCGGGCGATCAGTTCTTC. It yields the protein CSATSWAGDQFF.

This clonotype was seen many times. V gene TRBV6-2 or TRBV6-3 combines with J gene TRBJ2-7; no reliable D call. The CDR3 loop spans 14 amino acids. CDR1 is MNHEY, CDR2 SVGEGT, per germline. Between the trimmed V and J ends, which lost 7 bases and 5 bases, there was a span of 18 bases. CDR3 in DNA: TGTGCCAGCAACGGGCTCTTTCGATGGGACGAGCAGTACTTC. Translated: CASNGLFRWDEQYF.

The CDR3 region is CASRLNPSGGEYEQYF. The CDR3, as DNA: TGTGCAAGTCGCTTAAATCCTAGCGGGGGAGAATACGAGCAGTACTTC. V and J are TRBV12-2 and TRBJ2-7; the D call of TRBD2 is as the table states it, not checked on the DNA. TRBV12-2 is given as a pseudogene. The CDR3 contains 16 residues.

In nucleotides, the CDR3 is TGTGCCAGCAGTCCGGGACAGGGCCGCTATGGCTACACCTTC. This encodes CASSPGQGRYGYTF. This sequence joins TRBV12-3 or TRBV12-4 and TRBJ1-2; 9 nucleotides align to TRBD1. Losses at the gene ends were 5 bases for V and 4 bases for J; bases not matched to a gene: 5. The CDR3 runs 14 residues.

The V gene is TRBV5-1, the J gene TRBJ1-3, with TRBD1 identical over 7 bases. Germline values: CDR1 SGHRS, CDR2 YFSETQ. J gave up 2 bases and V 5 bases, and 13 bases lay outside the gene matches. The CDR3 covers 17 residues. Here the CDR3 reads CASSLSTGVRAGNTIYF. CDR3 sequence (DNA): TGCGCCAGCAGTCTGTCTACAGGGGTTCGAGCTGGAAACACCATATATTTT.